This record covers a single T cell receptor (beta chain). Its antigen is undetermined. This record comes from a study of beta chain features in type 1 diabetes. Study findings and constraints: Sequencing used cDNA, and cells with high TCR expression could therefore be over-represented. A closer apparent resemblance between naive, central memory and Treg TCRB repertoires was seen in patients than in healthy donors.

CDR3 length equals 16 residues. Trimming cost V 1 base and J 4 bases; bases outside gene matches: 10. Germline V gene data show CDR1 as LGHNA and CDR2 as YSLEER. All of the isolated RNA was reverse transcribed, so expressed TCRB transcripts were sequenced. Sequenced by immunoSEQ multiplex PCR; TCRdb stores in-frame clones only, minus some. The sample lists around 300,000 clones, approximately 10% occurring once. The receptor was isolated from a woman younger than 45 in good health. Material: naive CD4+ T cells from blood. The rearrangement uses TRBV4-3 and TRBJ2-7; 7 bases fit TRBD1. CDR3 in DNA: TGCGCCAGCAGCCAAGCAGAGACAGGGTCGGCGTACGAGCAGTACTTC. This translates into CASSQAETGSAYEQYF.